The 8 T cell receptor beta chains reported below all come from one sample, sequenced in a study of T cells in Graves' hyperthyroidism and ophthalmopathy. Amplification of TCR beta CDR3 regions was performed using RNA transcripts as template. The study used the HTBI primer set for a first-round RT-PCR of the TCR CDR3. Via MiXCR, TCRdb re-called the multiplex PCR reads, giving one row per CDR3 protein. The table has 600,000 or so distinct CDR3 sequences, 35% to 55% seen once; the top ten hold approximately 8.2%. What was sequenced was peripheral blood or thyroid tissue (not recorded which). These receptors came from a young woman with Graves' hyperthyroidism.

On this clonotype: A much more abundant neighbour one base away suggests this may be a read error. The V gene is TRBV29-1, the J gene TRBJ1-1; D is unclear. The germline CDR1 and CDR2 sequences are SQVTM and ANQGSEA. The V and J ends lost 2 bases and 0 bases respectively, with 7 bases between them. The CDR3 spans 13 residues. The CDR3 reads CSVEWRLNTEAFF. Here the CDR3 DNA reads TGCAGCGTTGAATGGCGCCTGAACACTGAAGCTTTCTTT.

This clonotype was counted a few times. The chain recombines TRBV2 with TRBJ1-4, with 12 bases aligning to TRBD1. Looked up from germline, CDR1 is SNHLY and CDR2 is FYNNEI. This CDR3 contains 16 residues. Trimming at V came to 2 bases and at J to 8 bases, leaving 6 bases not matched to a gene. CDR3 sequence reads: CASSEKGQGAWEKLFF. The CDR3 coding sequence is TGTGCCAGCAGTGAAAAGGGACAGGGGGCTTGGGAAAAACTGTTTTTT. Variable domain in full (rest from reference TRBV2 and TRBJ1-4): EPEVTQTPSHQVTQMGQEVILRCVPISNHLYFYWYRQILGQKVEFLVSFYNNEISEKSEIFDDQFSVERPDGSNFTLKIRSTKLEDSAMYFCASSEKGQGAWEKLFFGSGTQLSVL.

The chain carries TRBV29-1 and TRBJ2-5; perhaps TRBD2 as D (6 bases). Germline lookup yields CDR1 SQVTM and CDR2 ANQGSEA. V lost 4 bases, J lost 5 bases, and 14 bases lay in between. CDR3 length: 13 residues. CDR3 nucleotide sequence: TGCAGCGTTGTGTCCGGGAGTGGGGAGACCCAGTACTTC. Its protein product is CSVVSGSGETQYF.

This rearrangement joins TRBV7-2 to TRBJ1-5; no definite D call. V lost 3 bases and J lost 3, with 6 bases in between. The CDR3 length is 13 residues. Looked up from germline, CDR1 is SGHTA and CDR2 is FQGNSA. The CDR3 spells CASSFWVNQPQHF. Written as DNA, the CDR3 is TGTGCCAGCAGCTTCTGGGTCAATCAGCCCCAGCATTTT.

This chain connects TRBV2 to TRBJ1-5, with D possibly TRBD1 on 6 matching bases. With 9 bases removed from V and 6 bases from J, the gap between germline ends came to 18 bases. Germline CDR1 reads SNHLY; CDR2 reads FYNNEI. The CDR3 extends over 14 amino acids. The CDR3 DNA is TGTGCCAGTTGGGACGACAGGATCCCTCAGCCCCAGCATTTT. Translated: CASWDDRIPQPQHF.

The rearrangement joins TRBV2 to TRBJ2-7; D may be TRBD1 (6 bases). The germline V and J ends were trimmed by 7 bases and 0 bases, with 10 bases remaining between them. There are 13 residues in the CDR3. Germline CDR1 and CDR2: SNHLY and FYNNEI. The CDR3 bases are TGTGCCAGCACCATGGGGGCCTCCTACGAGCAGTACTTC. Amino acids: CASTMGASYEQYF.

Concerning this clonotype: One end of the junction does not line up with germline, which may come from a read error. The chain couples TRBV6-5 to TRBJ2-7; the D gene could be TRBD1 or TRBD2 (6 bases each). CDR1 and CDR2 from the germline V gene are MNHEY and SVGAGI. This CDR3 comprises 14 residues. CDR3 in amino acids: CAGSLGGTSYEQYF. CDR3 DNA sequence: TGTGCCGGCAGTTTAGGGGGGACCTCCTACGAGCAGTACTTC.

In this sample, this clonotype turned up a few times. V is TRBV2 and J is TRBJ1-3; 7 bases agree with TRBD1. Germline V gives CDR1 SNHLY, CDR2 FYNNEI. The CDR3 loop spans 14 amino acids. Losses at the gene ends were 6 bases for V and 2 bases for J; bases not matched to a gene: 4. The CDR3 DNA is TGTGCCAGCAGGGAGACAGGGCCTGGAAACACCATATATTTT. This codes for CASRETGPGNTIYF.